These T cell receptor beta chains were read from a single sample in a study of T-cell reconstitution after alpha-beta-depleted transplantation in children. TCRdb passed the PCR reads through MiXCR, listing each CDR3 protein once. The sample consists of over 45,000 distinct CDR3 sequences, 44% of them appearing once. Sequencing was performed on PBMCs, mostly from graft donor cells, taken 360 days after TCRalphabeta/CD19-depleted stem cell transplant. The receptor source for this set is a male patient between 5 and 17 years old who had a stem cell transplant for acute lymphoblastic leukemia, so the T cells may come from the graft donor. The CDR3 runs from the conserved cysteine through the conserved F or W. A D gene is named only where the DNA matches it firmly. Clone size is shown for a subset of rows, as once, few, many or a class of expanded clone.

J,V,size,D,DNA,CDR3
TRBJ2-5,TRBV2,NA,NA,TGTGCCAGCAGTGAAGCTGGTACTCCCCATGAGACCCAGTACTTC,CASSEAGTPHETQYF
TRBJ2-7,TRBV12-3/TRBV12-4,NA,NA,TGTGCCAGCAGTTCCACGGGACGTAACTACGAGCAGTACTTC,CASSSTGRNYEQYF
TRBJ2-5,TRBV12-3/TRBV12-4,few,NA,TGTGCCAGCAGTTTAAGGTACAGTTCTCAAGAGACCCAGTACTTC,CASSLRYSSQETQYF
TRBJ2-2,TRBV29-1,once,NA,TGCAGCGTTGGGGACGGTAACACCGGGGAGCTGTTTTTT,CSVGDGNTGELFF
TRBJ2-7,TRBV29-1,NA,NA,TGCAGCGTTTCCAGGGTGGGCGAGCAGTACTTC,CSVSRVGEQYF
TRBJ2-5,TRBV12-3/TRBV12-4,NA,TRBD2,TGTGCCAGCAGTTTACAAGCGGGACCACAAACGGAGACCCAGTACTTC,CASSLQAGPQTETQYF
TRBJ2-1,TRBV12-3/TRBV12-4,few,TRBD1,TGTGCCAGCAGGTTGACAGACAGGGACGCTAGCTCCTACAATGAGCAGTTCTTC,CASRLTDRDASSYNEQFF
TRBJ2-1,TRBV14,NA,NA,TGTGCCAGCAGCCAGCTTGGTTTGGGCGGAGGCAATGAGCAGTTCTTC,CASSQLGLGGGNEQFF
TRBJ2-5,TRBV27,few,NA,TGTGCCAGCAGTTTGACGAGGTGGCGAGAGACCCAGTACTTC,CASSLTRWRETQYF
TRBJ2-7,TRBV7-9,few,NA,TGTGCCAGCAGCCCCCCCGGGCGTTCTTACGAGCAGTACTTC,CASSPPGRSYEQYF
TRBJ2-1,TRBV18,NA,TRBD1,TGTGCCAGCTCACGACAGGGGCCGGGCGGAGGTGAGCAGTTCTTC,CASSRQGPGGGEQFF
TRBJ1-1,TRBV11-2,NA,NA,TGTGCCAGCAGCTTTACCCAGGACCCAAGGCCTACTGAAGCTTTCTTT,CASSFTQDPRPTEAFF
TRBJ2-1,TRBV4-3,few,TRBD2,TGCGCCAGCAGCCAAGATGGTCTGGGTCCATTAGCGGGGGGTTACAATGAGCAGTTCTTC,CASSQDGLGPLAGGYNEQFF
TRBJ2-3,TRBV20-1,NA,NA,TGCAGTGCTGTTAGCGGATACTACACAGATACGCAGTATTTT,CSAVSGYYTDTQYF
TRBJ2-7,TRBV3-1,NA,NA,TGTGCCAGCAGCCAAGACACTAGCACCTACGAGCAGTACTTC,CASSQDTSTYEQYF
TRBJ2-2,TRBV12-3/TRBV12-4,few,NA,TGTGCCAGCAGTTTCGGGCTAAACACCGGGGAGCTGTTTTTT,CASSFGLNTGELFF
TRBJ2-2,TRBV20-1,NA,NA,TGCAGTGCTAGAGAACCCGGGGTCAGCACCGGGGAGCTGTTTTTT,CSAREPGVSTGELFF
TRBJ1-4,TRBV20-1,NA,TRBD1,TGCAGTGCTAGCTCCCCCCTAGGACAGGGCCAAAAACTGTTTTTT,CSASSPLGQGQKLFF
TRBJ2-3,TRBV21-1,once,NA,TGTGCCAGCAGCAAAGGGGGACGTGGGTCCTCCGGGGAATCTAGCACAGATACGCAGTATTTT,CASSKGGRGSSGESSTDTQYF
TRBJ2-6,TRBV10-3,NA,NA,TGTGCCATCAGTGAGGGACCTGGGGCCAACGTCCTGACTTTC,CAISEGPGANVLTF
TRBJ2-3,TRBV7-8,NA,NA,TGTGCCAGCAGCTTAGCCCCGACAGTAGCCTATACGCAGTATTTT,CASSLAPTVAYTQYF
TRBJ2-7,TRBV5-1,NA,NA,TGCGCCAGCAGCTTGGAGGTAGGGGCAAACGAGCAGTACTTC,CASSLEVGANEQYF